The 17 T cell receptor beta chains below all came from one sample that was sequenced in a study of human T cells and chemical hapten exposure. As to time point: patch test 3, about 24 weeks after DPC sensitization. The sample's treatment: therapeutic diphenylcyclopropenone sensitization with weekly scalp DPC. Via MiXCR, TCRdb re-called the RACE reads, giving one row per CDR3 protein. The sample lists tens of thousands of distinct CDR3 sequences; over 10% were seen once. Sequences were derived from whole blood, sampled in connection with sensitization to the hapten diphenylcyclopropenone (DPC). Receptor source: a woman aged 45-65 years with alopecia areata. Some clones in this sample may be carry-over from other donors' samples.

This clonotype was picked up many times. The rearrangement joins TRBV20-1 to TRBJ2-5, with D possibly TRBD1 on 5 matching bases. Between the trimmed V and J ends, which lost 6 bases and 3 bases, there was a span of 14 bases. Germline values: CDR1 DFQATT, CDR2 SNEGSKA (reference sequence). CDR3 length equals 13 residues. Here the CDR3 reads CSANFDREETQYF. The CDR3 region has the DNA TGCAGTGCAAACTTTGACAGAGAAGAGACCCAGTACTTC.

The chain combines TRBV5-1 with TRBJ1-2; the D is unclear. V was clipped by 4 bases and J by 5 bases, with 15 bases between them. The CDR3 covers 14 residues. Germline CDR1 SGHRS, CDR2 YFSETQ. The CDR3 loop is CASSPDFSAYGYTF. CDR3 DNA sequence: TGCGCCAGCAGCCCCGACTTTTCTGCTTATGGCTACACCTTC. Together with reference TRBV5-1 and TRBJ1-2, the CDR3 gives the full variable domain: KAGVTQTPRYLIKTRGQQVTLSCSPISGHRSVSWYQQTPGQGLQFLFEYFSETQRNKGNFPGRFSGRQFSNSRSEMNVSTLELGDSALYLCASSPDFSAYGYTFGSGTRLTVV.

This clonotype was found once. V and J are TRBV9 and TRBJ1-1; no reliable D call. The CDR3 spans 14 residues. Deletions cut 7 bases from V and 1 base from J, with 14 bases between. Germline CDR1 is SGDLS and CDR2 is YYNGEE. The CDR3 sequence is CASGIHETNTEAFF. The CDR3, as DNA: TGTGCCAGCGGCATACATGAAACGAACACTGAAGCTTTCTTT.

This clonotype was counted a few times. This rearrangement joins TRBV2 to TRBJ2-4, with a possible D match to TRBD2 (6 bases). This CDR3 is built from 16 residues. From germline, CDR1 is SNHLY and CDR2 FYNNEI. V lost 1 base to trimming and J lost 4 bases, with 14 bases between them. The DNA for the CDR3 is TGTGCCAGCAGTGAAGGCGGGACGTCCGGGAAAAACATTCAGTACTTC. Its translation: CASSEGGTSGKNIQYF.

In its sample, this clonotype was seen a few times. The chain has TRBV29-1 and TRBJ1-2; the D gene is possibly TRBD1 (5 bases). The length of the CDR3 is 14 residues. Trimming pared 0 bases from V and 6 bases from J, leaving 14 bases between. The V gene's germline CDR1 is SQVTM and CDR2 ANQGSEA. The CDR3 loop is CSVEEPQGRHGYTF. CDR3 nucleotides: TGCAGCGTTGAAGAGCCGCAGGGCCGCCATGGCTACACCTTC. Drawing the rest from reference TRBV29-1 and TRBJ1-2, the complete variable domain is SAVISQKPSRDICQRGTSLTIQCQVDSQVTMMFWYRQQPGQSLTLIATANQGSEATYESGFVIDKFPISRPNLTFSTLTVSNMSPEDSSIYLCSVEEPQGRHGYTFGSGTRLTVV.

This clonotype has just a few counts. This chain links TRBV4-2 with TRBJ2-1; 10 nucleotides align to TRBD2. The CDR3 covers 18 residues. V lost 0 bases to trimming and J lost 2 bases; unmatched junction nucleotides: 7. CDR1 is LGHNA and CDR2 is YNFKEQ in the germline V gene. The CDR3 protein is CASSQEPEAGGPYNEQFF. CDR3 in DNA: TGTGCCAGCAGCCAAGAACCGGAAGCGGGAGGGCCCTACAATGAGCAGTTCTTC.

The V gene is TRBV12-3 or TRBV12-4, the J gene TRBJ2-7; D perhaps matches TRBD1 (5 bases). The CDR3 is 13 amino acids. Trimming removed 6 bases from V and 0 bases from J, with 9 bases in between. The CDR3 sequence: CASRRQSSYEQYF. For the CDR3, the DNA is TGTGCCAGCAGGCGACAGAGCTCCTACGAGCAGTACTTC.

The CDR3 DNA is TGTGCCAGCAGCTTCCAGGGGGATGATGAGCAGTTCTTC. This translates into CASSFQGDDEQFF. The chain combines TRBV5-4 with TRBJ2-1; TRBD1 matches at 7 bases. This CDR3 contains 13 residues. Germline-derived CDR1 and CDR2 are SGHNT and YYREEE (reference sequence). V was clipped by 2 bases and J by 8 bases; unmatched bases: 4. The full variable domain, rest sourced from reference TRBV5-4 and TRBJ2-1, is ETGVTQSPTHLIKTRGQQVTLRCSSQSGHNTVSWYQQALGQGPQFIFQYYREEENGRGNFPPRFSGLQFPNYSSELNVNALELDDSALYLCASSFQGDDEQFFGPGTRLTVL.

In this sample, this clonotype turned up a few times. The CDR3 region has the DNA TGTGCCATCAGGGACAGGAGGGGTCAGCCCCAGCATTTT. Translated, it gives CAIRDRRGQPQHF. This chain uses TRBV10-3 with TRBJ1-5; TRBD1 agrees at 7 bases. The CDR3 totals 13 residues. Per germline, CDR1 ENHRY and CDR2 SYGVKD. With 6 bases clipped from V and 6 bases from J, the junction kept 5 bases outside the gene matches.

This clonotype was detected only a few times. This sequence joins TRBV6-5 and TRBJ2-1; 10 bases line up with TRBD2. Germline V gene data show CDR1 as MNHEY and CDR2 as SVGAGI. This CDR3 contains 14 residues. The V segment lost 5 bases and the J segment 7 bases; nucleotides outside the gene matches: 5. CDR3 amino acids: CASSLAGVSNEQFF. The CDR3 bases are TGTGCCAGCAGTCTAGCGGGAGTGTCTAATGAGCAGTTCTTC.

This clonotype was detected ten times or more. The chain has TRBV6-1 and TRBJ1-5; D is undetermined. Trimming removed 2 bases at V and 8 bases at J, with 13 bases between. Germline V gene lookup returns CDR1 MNHNS and CDR2 SASEGT. The CDR3 is 14 amino acids. The CDR3 DNA follows: TGTGCCAGCAGTGAATTGGCGCTCGGGGAGCCCCAGCATTTT. It specifies CASSELALGEPQHF.

This chain links TRBV7-3 with TRBJ2-3; TRBD2 aligns across 9 bases. Trimming cost V 6 bases and J 14 bases; bases outside gene matches: 9. This CDR3 region has 12 residues. The germline gives CDR1 SGHTA, CDR2 FQGTGA. CDR3 coding DNA: TGTGCCAGCAGGGAGGTGGGGACTAGCTTGTATTTT. Protein sequence: CASREVGTSLYF.

This clonotype was counted a few times. The genes are TRBV20-1 and TRBJ2-1; D is possibly TRBD1 (5 bases). CDR1 DFQATT and CDR2 SNEGSKA come from the germline V gene (reference sequence). Between the trimmed V and J ends, which lost 7 bases and 7 bases, there was a span of 23 bases. The CDR3 totals 15 residues. CDR3 DNA: TGCAGTGTCCTTATAGACCAACGAGCAGGGAATGAGCAGTTCTTC. Amino acid sequence: CSVLIDQRAGNEQFF.

This clonotype was counted ten times or more. The chain combines TRBV20-1 with TRBJ1-3; no clear D. V was pared by 3 bases and J by 0 bases, with 9 bases between. Germline lookup yields CDR1 DFQATT and CDR2 SNEGSKA (reference sequence). The CDR3 runs to 14 residues. The CDR3 here is CSARIQNSGNTIYF. The CDR3 nucleotides read TGCAGTGCTAGGATCCAAAACTCTGGAAACACCATATATTTT.

This clonotype was picked up a small number of times. The V and J genes are TRBV7-3 and TRBJ2-1, with a tentative D call TRBD2 (5 bases). The ends were cut back, 4 bases at V and 4 bases at J, with 14 bases in the middle. The germline CDR1 and CDR2 sequences are SGHTA and FQGTGA. This CDR3 is 15 amino acids long. This chain's CDR3 is CASSSAASGYNEQFF. CDR3 DNA sequence: TGTGCCAGCAGCTCGGCAGCGAGCGGTTACAATGAGCAGTTCTTC. Drawing the rest from reference TRBV7-3 and TRBJ2-1, the complete variable domain is GAGVSQTPSNKVTEKGKYVELRCDPISGHTALYWYRQSLGQGPEFLIYFQGTGAADDSGLPNDRFFAVRPEGSVSTLKIQRTERGDSAVYLCASSSAASGYNEQFFGPGTRLTVL.

The chain links TRBV20-1 to TRBJ2-1; maybe TRBD1 (6 bases). V lost 4 bases and J lost 8, with 18 bases in between. This CDR3 has 14 amino acids. CDR1 and CDR2 (germline): DFQATT, SNEGSKA (reference sequence). CDR3 protein: CSAKTGSRAHEQFF. CDR3 sequence (DNA): TGCAGTGCTAAAACAGGGTCGAGGGCCCATGAGCAGTTCTTC.

Comments on this clonotype: A much larger clone differs by one base, so this may be a read error. The chain recombines TRBV6-6 with TRBJ2-7; 8 bases are shared with TRBD1. The V gene end was trimmed by 6 bases and the J gene end by 3 bases; junction bases not matched to a gene: 1. The length of the CDR3 is 12 residues. The germline V gene encodes CDR1 MNHNY and CDR2 SVGAGI (reference sequence). CDR3 DNA: TGTGCCAGCAGGGACAGGGACTACGAGCAGTACTTC. Translation gives CASRDRDYEQYF.